The clone carrying this TCR beta chain was observed a single time. This sample is drawn from a study of CD8+CD57+ T cells in acquired aplastic anemia. It was genomic DNA that served as the template for profiling TCR beta VDJ and CDR3. Using its own MiXCR run on the reads, TCRdb lists one record per CDR3 protein. Of approximately 170,000 distinct CDR3 sequences in the sample, about 60% were seen once. The V gene lost 0 bases and the J gene lost 6 bases, with 12 bases spanning the gap. The CDR3 contains 14 residues. Germline values: CDR1 SGHAT, CDR2 FQNNGV. The sample consisted of sorted CD4+, CD8+, or CD8+CD57+ T cells (not recorded which) from PBMCs. The sequence derives from a human donor in good health. The chain has TRBV11-2 and TRBJ2-7, with a weak D call TRBD1 (5 bases). CDR3 DNA sequence: TGTGCCAGCAGCTTAGACTCCAGGGTGACCGAGCAGTACTTC. Protein: CASSLDSRVTEQYF.